This TCR beta chain was observed in a study of regulatory T cells in long-lasting Graves disease. Both iRepertoire HTBI primers and Arm-PCR of CDR3 regions were used to build the TCR beta libraries. One entry per CDR3 protein results from TCRdb running MiXCR on the multiplex PCR reads. The repertoire holds fewer than 450,000 distinct CDR3 sequences, with roughly 20% as singletons. Time point in this sample: persistent/refractory GD, antithyroid drugs over 5 years with positive TRAb. After RNA was extracted from PBMCs, the TCR library was made from it. In each case, Graves' disease was diagnosed per American Thyroid Association guidelines. Trimming pared 5 bases from V and 4 bases from J, leaving 23 bases between. The length of the CDR3 is 18 residues. Germline CDR1 reads SEHNR; CDR2 reads FQNEAQ (reference sequence).

This specimen was peripheral blood mononuclear cells (PBMCs), taken when the disease was refractory, from a patient treated with antithyroid drugs. The source is a female donor with Graves disease. The J gene is TRBJ1-4, the V gene TRBV7-9, with a possible D match to TRBD1 (5 bases). The CDR3 is CASSRQPGATANNEKLFF. The CDR3 coding sequence is TGTGCCAGCAGCCGACAGCCTGGGGCGACAGCCAATAATGAAAAACTGTTTTTT. Drawing the rest from reference TRBV7-9 and TRBJ1-4, the complete variable domain is DTGVSQNPRHKITKRGQNVTFRCDPISEHNRLYWYRQTLGQGPEFLTYFQNEAQLEKSRLLSDRFSAERPKGSFSTLEIQRTEQGDSAMYLCASSRQPGATANNEKLFFGSGTQLSVL.